These 30 T cell receptor beta chains were all obtained from the same sample, sequenced in a study of blood T cell repertoires in COVID-19. The data were produced by immunoSEQ multiplex PCR, yet TCRdb's version contains in-frame clones alone and is incomplete. The sample consists of 100,000 to 150,000 clones, 92% of them appearing once. The specimen sequenced was peripheral blood. These receptors all come from a man in his fifties with COVID-19, enrolled during active disease.

This chain connects TRBV10-3 to TRBJ2-1; D unresolved. CDR3 length: 12 residues. V lost 3 bases, J lost 10 bases, and 10 bases lay in between. Germline values: CDR1 ENHRY, CDR2 SYGVKD. For the CDR3, the DNA is TGTGCCATCAGTGAAGCCCCCGCGGAGCAGTTCTTC. Its protein is CAISEAPAEQFF.

CDR3 nucleotide sequence: TGTGCCACGGCCAGGGCCCGCACCGGGGAGCTGTTTTTT. Translating gives CATARARTGELFF. The V gene is TRBV6-5, the J gene TRBJ2-2; tentative D call: TRBD1 (5 bases). This CDR3 comprises 13 residues. V lost 10 bases to trimming and J lost 4 bases, with 13 bases between them. Germline values: CDR1 MNHEY, CDR2 SVGAGI.

This clone appeared once. The V call is TRBV12-3 or TRBV12-4, the J call TRBJ2-7; D might be TRBD1 (6 bases). This CDR3 has 13 residues. Trimming left V 7 bases short and J 2 bases short, with 12 bases between. In DNA, the CDR3 is TGTGCCAGCAAAAGGGGGATTACCTACGAGCAGTACTTC. Translating it yields CASKRGITYEQYF.

The rearrangement uses TRBV28 and TRBJ2-5, with D maybe TRBD1 (6 bases). The V gene lost 7 bases and the J gene lost 5 bases, with 8 bases spanning the gap. The CDR3 length is 11 residues. Germline assignment: CDR1 MDHEN and CDR2 SYDVKM. The CDR3 bases are TGTGCCAGCACAGGGGTCGAGACCCAGTACTTC. Its translation is CASTGVETQYF.

The V call is TRBV6-1, the J call TRBJ1-5; D unclear. The V gene's germline CDR1 is MNHNS and CDR2 SASEGT. V gave up 0 bases and J gave up 15 bases, with 15 bases separating them. There are 13 residues in the CDR3. The CDR3 nucleotides read TGTGCCAGCAGTGAAGCTCCCTCCACAGAACGGCATTTT. This codes for CASSEAPSTERHF.

The rearrangement joins TRBV19 to TRBJ1-2; 8 bases fit TRBD1. The V gene end was trimmed by 3 bases and the J gene end by 4 bases; junction bases not matched to a gene: 7. Germline CDR1 reads LNHDA; CDR2 reads SQIVND (reference sequence). The CDR3 length is 15 residues. CDR3 sequence: CASSIQATGAYGYTF. The CDR3 DNA sequence: TGTGCCAGTAGTATCCAAGCGACAGGGGCCTATGGCTACACCTTC.

The chain is built from TRBV11-2 and TRBJ2-1, with TRBD2 identical over 12 bases. The CDR3 length is 15 residues. V shed 6 bases, J shed 6 bases, and the junction held 6 bases outside the gene matches. Germline loops: CDR1 SGHAT, CDR2 FQNNGV. Here the CDR3 DNA reads TGTGCCAGCAGGCAACTAGCGGGAGGTGGCAATGAGCAGTTCTTC. This sequence encodes CASRQLAGGGNEQFF.

The genes are TRBV7-3 and TRBJ2-5; weak D call: TRBD2 (6 bases). This CDR3 contains 13 residues. The germline V gene has CDR1 SGHTA and CDR2 FQGTGA. The V end was cut by 2 bases, the J end by 5 bases, with 9 bases between. The CDR3 region has the DNA TGTGCCAGCAGCTTAGGGGCGGGGGAGACCCAGTACTTC. Translation gives CASSLGAGETQYF.

V gene TRBV5-6 combines with J gene TRBJ1-4; D uncertain. Germline-derived CDR1 and CDR2 are SGHDT and YYEEEE. The CDR3 is 12 amino acids. Trimming took off 4 bases at V and 6 bases at J, with 7 bases between the two ends. This chain's CDR3 is CASSLRDEKLFF. The CDR3 DNA is TGTGCCAGCAGCCTCCGGGATGAAAAACTGTTTTTT.

The chain employs TRBV2 and TRBJ2-1, with 7 bases lining up with TRBD1. J lost 5 bases, V lost 6 bases, and 7 bases had no gene match. The CDR3 is made up of 14 amino acids. Germline CDR1 reads SNHLY; CDR2 reads FYNNEI. CDR3 in amino acids: CASRGGPPNNEQFF. Written as DNA, the CDR3 is TGTGCCAGCAGAGGGGGCCCCCCCAACAATGAGCAGTTCTTC.

In DNA, the CDR3 is TGCAGCGTTGGTGTGTTAAACAGGGGCCACGAGCAGTACTTC. Translation: CSVGVLNRGHEQYF. The V and J genes are TRBV29-1 and TRBJ2-7, with 7 bases identical to TRBD1. CDR3 length: 14 residues. Germline CDR1 reads SQVTM; CDR2 reads ANQGSEA. J gave up 5 bases and V 4 bases, and 11 bases lay outside the gene matches.

V and J are TRBV7-2 and TRBJ2-2; 9 bases align to TRBD2. V shed 3 bases and J 4 bases; nucleotides not matched to a gene: 3. Per the germline V gene, CDR1 is SGHTA and CDR2 is FQGNSA. The CDR3 totals 15 residues. The CDR3 DNA reads TGTGCCAGCAGCTTTCGACTAGCGGTCACCGGGGAGCTGTTTTTT. Amino acids: CASSFRLAVTGELFF.

This chain joins TRBV18 and TRBJ2-2; the D gene is possibly TRBD2 (5 bases). CDR3 length: 16 residues. V shed 2 bases and J shed 1 base, with 11 bases lying between them. Germline CDR1 reads KGHSH; CDR2 reads LQKENI. The CDR3 region has the DNA TGTGCCAGCTCACCAGTGGGAGAGCAGAACACCGGGGAGCTGTTTTTT. This sequence encodes CASSPVGEQNTGELFF.

V and J are TRBV28 and TRBJ1-1; 10 nucleotides agree with TRBD1. This CDR3 region has 17 residues. The trim removed 7 bases at V and 5 bases at J, leaving 16 bases unmatched. The germline CDR1 and CDR2 sequences are MDHEN and SYDVKM. CDR3 amino acids: CASKRRQGAGSDTEAFF. The CDR3 bases are TGTGCCAGCAAAAGGCGACAGGGGGCGGGGAGTGATACTGAAGCTTTCTTT.

CDR3 DNA sequence: TGTGCCAGCAGCTTAGTTCAATCAGATACGCAGTATTTT. Translating gives CASSLVQSDTQYF. The V call is TRBV13, the J call TRBJ2-3; D not resolved. The CDR3 covers 13 residues. Per the germline V gene, CDR1 is PRHDT and CDR2 is FYEKMQ (reference sequence). The V end lost 1 base, the J end lost 4 bases, and 6 bases lay between the germline ends.

V gene TRBV4-3 combines with J gene TRBJ1-2, with D unresolved. V lost 1 base to trimming and J lost 2 bases, with 8 bases between them. CDR3 length equals 14 residues. Germline CDR1 reads LGHNA; CDR2 reads YSLEER. The CDR3 DNA reads as TGCGCCAGCAGCCAAGTCCCCCAAAACTATGGCTACACCTTC. Its protein product is CASSQVPQNYGYTF.

This clone was counted a single time. V is TRBV7-7 and J is TRBJ2-5; D might be TRBD2 (5 bases). Looked up from germline, CDR1 is SSHAT and CDR2 is FNYEAQ (reference sequence). V was cut by 4 bases and J by 1 base, with 13 bases left in between. The CDR3 contains 15 residues. The chain's CDR3 is CASSSRVGVQETQYF. CDR3 in DNA: TGTGCCAGCAGCTCGAGGGTCGGGGTCCAAGAGACCCAGTACTTC. Full variable domain (missing parts from reference TRBV7-7 and TRBJ2-5): GAGVSQSPRYKVTKRGQDVTLRCDPISSHATLYWYQQALGQGPEFLTYFNYEAQPDKSGLPSDRFSAERPEGSISTLTIQRTEQRDSAMYRCASSSRVGVQETQYFGPGTRLLVL.

The rearrangement links TRBV9 to TRBJ2-3, with D tentatively TRBD2 (6 bases). V was trimmed by 1 base and J by 6 bases, leaving 12 bases between them. The CDR3 length is 14 residues. CDR1 SGDLS and CDR2 YYNGEE come from the germline V gene. The CDR3 loop is CASSVSSGVDTQYF. The DNA for the CDR3 is TGTGCCAGCAGCGTAAGCTCGGGGGTGGATACGCAGTATTTT.

J is TRBJ1-6 and V is TRBV6-5; TRBD1 agrees at 11 bases. The CDR3 sequence is 15 residues long. Germline loops: CDR1 MNHEY, CDR2 SVGAGI. The V and J ends lost 3 bases and 7 bases, in that order; junction bases with no gene match: 2. The CDR3 loop reads CASSYRDRGNSPLHF. The CDR3 bases are TGTGCCAGCAGTTATCGGGACAGGGGGAATTCACCCCTCCACTTT.

This clone has just one count. This rearrangement joins TRBV6-1 to TRBJ2-5; the D gene is possibly TRBD2 (6 bases). V was trimmed by 2 bases and J by 2 bases, leaving 9 bases between them. Germline values: CDR1 MNHNS, CDR2 SASEGT. This CDR3 contains 14 residues. CDR3 region: CASSEPGGQETQYF. The CDR3 nucleotides are TGTGCCAGCAGTGAACCCGGGGGTCAAGAGACCCAGTACTTC.

V usage is TRBV14 and J usage is TRBJ2-7; 9 bases fit TRBD2. Germline assignment: CDR1 SGHDN and CDR2 FVKESK. Trimming took 4 bases from V and 3 from J; bases not matched to a gene: 4. This CDR3 has 14 residues. This chain's CDR3 is CASSPTSGGYEQYV. In DNA form, the CDR3 reads TGTGCCAGCAGCCCGACTAGCGGTGGCTACGAGCAGTACGTC.

This rearrangement joins TRBV3-1 (or the pseudogene TRBV3-2) to TRBJ1-2; 7 bases map to TRBD1. The junction had 7 bases not matched to a gene; V was cut back by 3 bases and J by 3 bases. Germline V gives CDR1 LGHDT, CDR2 YNNKEL (reference sequence). This CDR3 is 15 amino acids long. The CDR3 is CASSHGTEEYYGYTF. The CDR3 DNA sequence: TGTGCCAGCAGCCATGGGACAGAAGAGTACTATGGCTACACCTTC.

The genes are TRBV3-1 (or the pseudogene TRBV3-2) and TRBJ1-2, with D tentatively TRBD1 (5 bases). Trimming shortened V by 1 base and J by 4 bases, and 13 bases separated the two germline ends. In germline, CDR1 is LGHDT, CDR2 YNNKEL (reference sequence). CDR3 length equals 15 residues. CDR3 DNA: TGTGCCAGCAGCCAAGGAACAGGCGTTAGCTATGGCTACACCTTC. This translates into CASSQGTGVSYGYTF.

J is TRBJ1-4 and V is TRBV7-9, with 7 bases matching TRBD1. Germline V gene data show CDR1 as SEHNR and CDR2 as FQNEAQ (reference sequence). Trimming at V came to 4 bases and at J to 5 bases, leaving 4 bases not matched to a gene. There are 14 residues in the CDR3. CDR3 residues: CASSSQGENEKLFF. Here the CDR3 DNA reads TGTGCCAGCAGCTCGCAGGGGGAAAATGAAAAACTGTTTTTT.

As DNA, the CDR3 is TGCAGTGCTAGTTGGATCGGGGGGCATAGCAATCAGCCCCAGCATTTT. It encodes CSASWIGGHSNQPQHF. The rearrangement joins TRBV20-1 to TRBJ1-5; tentatively, D is TRBD1 (6 bases). This CDR3 contains 16 residues. Germline V gene sequence: CDR1 DFQATT, CDR2 SNEGSKA (reference sequence). Between the trimmed V and J ends, which lost 3 bases and 0 bases, there was a span of 15 bases.

The rearrangement uses TRBV19 and TRBJ2-2; no clear D. Per the germline V gene, CDR1 is LNHDA and CDR2 is SQIVND (reference sequence). This CDR3 is built from 13 residues. The V end lost 1 base, the J end lost 5 bases, and 5 bases lay between the germline ends. The CDR3 loop is CASSIAQTGELFF. The CDR3 bases are TGTGCCAGTAGTATAGCACAGACCGGGGAGCTGTTTTTT.

The CDR3 loop reads CASSPGHRNQPQHF. The CDR3 nucleotides are TGTGCCAGCAGCCCGGGACATCGAAATCAGCCCCAGCATTTT. This sequence joins TRBV28 and TRBJ1-5; the D gene is possibly TRBD1 (6 bases). The germline V gene encodes CDR1 MDHEN and CDR2 SYDVKM. V was trimmed by 6 bases and J by 4 bases, leaving 13 bases between them. This CDR3 contains 14 residues.

The rearrangement joins TRBV7-3 to TRBJ2-3; 9 bases fit TRBD1. The trim removed 3 bases at V and 5 bases at J, leaving 6 bases unmatched. The CDR3 has 15 amino acids. The germline V gene has CDR1 SGHTA and CDR2 FQGTGA. In DNA form, the CDR3 reads TGTGCCAGCAGCTTCGACAGGGGGATTGGAGATACGCAGTATTTT. Translated: CASSFDRGIGDTQYF.

This clone was detected only once. The chain carries TRBV9 and TRBJ1-1; 10 nucleotides match TRBD1. The junction had 3 bases not matched to a gene; V was cut back by 0 bases and J by 1 base. This CDR3 spans 16 amino acids. CDR1 and CDR2 from the germline V gene are SGDLS and YYNGEE. CDR3: CASSVAGQGGNTEAFF. CDR3 nucleotides: TGTGCCAGCAGCGTAGCCGGACAGGGGGGGAACACTGAAGCTTTCTTT.

The chain couples TRBV18 to TRBJ1-4; the match to TRBD1 covers 9 bases. The CDR3 has 15 amino acids. The germline gives CDR1 KGHSH, CDR2 LQKENI. Trimming cost V 5 bases and J 7 bases; bases outside gene matches: 8. CDR3: CASSSGQGRREKLFF. CDR3 in DNA: TGTGCCAGCTCATCGGGACAGGGAAGGCGTGAAAAACTGTTTTTT.